This TCR beta chain was captured in a study of T cell responses to AZD1222 COVID-19 vaccine. Study-wide results and caveats: Close to half of all spike-specific TCRs reportedly target regions of the variants that are unmutated. Spike as a whole was targeted by vaccine-associated CD4 TCRs, dominant at 160-218 and 743-854.

The CDR3 spans 10 residues. Per germline, CDR1 GTSNPN and CDR2 SVGIG (reference sequence). V was trimmed by 1 base and J by 5 bases, leaving 2 bases between them. Worth noting for this clone: What it recognizes is unknown.

Repertoires were generated with immunoSEQ multiplex PCR, while TCRdb's copy carries only in-frame clones and drops some. The repertoire includes roughly 110,000 clones, roughly 90% of them detected once, and roughly 9% sits in the top ten. Here the sequenced sample was peripheral blood, taken 28 days after the second AZD1222 dose. J is TRBJ2-5 and V is TRBV30; the D is unclear. The sequence came from an adult who received the AZD1222 COVID-19 vaccine. The CDR3 is CAWSGETQYF. The CDR3 DNA is TGTGCCTGGAGTGGGGAGACCCAGTACTTC. The whole variable domain, filled in from reference TRBV30 and TRBJ2-5, reads SQTIHQWPATLVQPVGSPLSLECTVEGTSNPNLYWYRQAAGRGLQLLFYSVGIGQISSEVPQNLSASRPQDRQFILSSKKLLLSDSGFYLCAWSGETQYFGPGTRLLVL.